Below are 15 T cell receptor beta chains sequenced from a single sample in a study of long-term antiretroviral therapy in people with HIV. Survey-level resolution applied to immunoSEQ assay v3.0. Sequencing was performed with immunoSEQ multiplex PCR; in TCRdb, only in-frame clones are kept and a portion is missing. The sample includes tens of thousands of clones, about 91% seen only once; the top ten take 7.3%. The sequences come from unsorted PBMCs, collected 4.4 years after starting antiretroviral therapy. The source is a woman aged 45-59 years with HIV.

This sequence joins TRBV7-2 and TRBJ2-5, with TRBD2 identical over 8 bases. The CDR3 sequence is 17 residues long. Per the germline V gene, CDR1 is SGHTA and CDR2 is FQGNSA. V shed 3 bases, J shed 5 bases, and the junction held 14 bases outside the gene matches. This CDR3 is CASSFYLGSAGGETQYF. CDR3 DNA sequence: TGTGCCAGCAGCTTTTACCTGGGCAGCGCGGGGGGTGAGACCCAGTACTTC.

V is TRBV7-9 and J is TRBJ2-3, with 9 bases identical to TRBD1. CDR1 and CDR2 (germline): SEHNR, FQNEAQ (reference sequence). The CDR3 is 16 residues long. Germline trimming cut 2 bases from V and 0 bases from J; bases unmatched to any gene: 3. This CDR3 is CASSLSGTGSTDTQYF. The CDR3 bases are TGTGCCAGCAGCTTATCAGGGACAGGGAGCACAGATACGCAGTATTTT.

This chain joins TRBV7-3 and TRBJ2-1; D perhaps matches TRBD1 (6 bases). CDR3 size: 15 residues. From germline, CDR1 is SGHTA and CDR2 FQGTGA. Trimming cost V 5 bases and J 4 bases, with 15 bases left between them. In DNA form, the CDR3 reads TGTGCCAGCAGCCCGACCATGGACAGATACAATGAGCAGTTCTTC. Its translation is CASSPTMDRYNEQFF.

The CDR3 region is CASSQAPGGAGTEAFF. In DNA form, the CDR3 reads TGCGCCAGCAGCCAAGCTCCAGGGGGCGCAGGGACTGAAGCTTTCTTT. This sequence joins TRBV4-1 and TRBJ1-1; the match to TRBD1 covers 8 bases. The junction had 9 bases not matched to a gene; V was cut back by 1 base and J by 5 bases. This CDR3 comprises 16 residues. Germline V gene lookup returns CDR1 MGHRA and CDR2 YSYEKL.

A few counts support this clone. The chain links TRBV5-1 to TRBJ2-2; 8 nucleotides line up with TRBD1. Germline trimming cut 5 bases from V and 2 bases from J; bases unmatched to any gene: 5. The CDR3 consists of 15 residues. CDR1 and CDR2 (germline): SGHRS, YFSETQ. The CDR3 DNA is TGCGCCAGCAGATTCTCAGGGGGCAACACCGGGGAGCTGTTTTTT. Its protein product is CASRFSGGNTGELFF.

This chain connects TRBV30 to TRBJ2-5; D is uncertain. This CDR3 comprises 13 residues. Germline V gene data show CDR1 as GTSNPN and CDR2 as SVGIG (reference sequence). V lost 0 bases and J 5 bases, leaving 10 bases between the germline ends. The CDR3 protein is CAWSVRLRETQYF. The CDR3 DNA sequence: TGTGCCTGGAGTGTGCGCCTACGGGAGACCCAGTACTTC.

The rearrangement joins TRBV2 to TRBJ2-3; possibly TRBD2 for D (5 bases). Germline CDR1 reads SNHLY; CDR2 reads FYNNEI. CDR3 size: 16 residues. The germline V and J ends were trimmed by 6 bases and 0 bases, with 16 bases remaining between them. The CDR3 spells CASRSITDFSTDTQYF. Written as DNA, the CDR3 is TGTGCCAGCAGGAGTATAACGGACTTTAGCACAGATACGCAGTATTTT.

The V call is TRBV6-5, the J call TRBJ1-1, with D possibly being TRBD1 (6 bases). The germline V gene has CDR1 MNHEY and CDR2 SVGAGI. V shed 6 bases and J shed 2 bases, with 16 bases lying between them. The CDR3 sequence is 15 residues long. CDR3 loop: CASRLTGTSNTEAFF. The CDR3 DNA follows: TGTGCCAGCAGACTCACCGGGACATCCAACACTGAAGCTTTCTTT.

Judged by abundance, this clone is large. The chain uses TRBV7-6 and TRBJ2-5; 8 bases fit TRBD2. The germline V gene has CDR1 SGHVS and CDR2 FNYEAQ. Germline trimming cut 2 bases from V and 4 bases from J; bases unmatched to any gene: 6. The CDR3 extends over 15 amino acids. The DNA for the CDR3 is TGTGCCAGCAGCTTAAGGGCGGGAGGCCCAGAGACCCAGTACTTC. Translating it yields CASSLRAGGPETQYF.

This chain uses TRBV6-4 with TRBJ2-1, with TRBD2 matching over 11 bases. With V trimmed by 6 bases and J by 7 bases, 14 bases remained unmatched. CDR3 size: 17 residues. Germline V gene sequence: CDR1 MRHNA, CDR2 SNTAGT. As DNA, the CDR3 is TGTGCCAGCAGCACCTTCGTGATAGCGGGGGGGCCTAATGAGCAGTTCTTC. It codes for CASSTFVIAGGPNEQFF.

The chain combines TRBV5-1 with TRBJ2-1; D is perhaps TRBD1 or TRBD2 (5 bases each). CDR3 length: 13 amino acids. From germline, CDR1 is SGHRS and CDR2 YFSETQ. Trimming removed 4 bases from V and 8 bases from J, with 13 bases in between. The CDR3 here is CASSRRDGDEQFF. DNA of the CDR3: TGCGCCAGCAGCCGACGGGACGGGGATGAGCAGTTCTTC.

The V gene is TRBV29-1, the J gene TRBJ1-1; 10 nucleotides align to TRBD1. This CDR3 comprises 13 residues. The germline V gene encodes CDR1 SQVTM and CDR2 ANQGSEA. J gave up 1 base and V 7 bases, and 3 bases lay outside the gene matches. CDR3: CSARTGGNTEAFF. The CDR3 coding sequence is TGCAGCGCTAGGACAGGGGGGAACACTGAAGCTTTCTTT.

This chain links TRBV7-9 with TRBJ1-1; D is undetermined. This CDR3 is 14 amino acids long. Germline lookup yields CDR1 SEHNR and CDR2 FQNEAQ (reference sequence). The ends were cut back, 0 bases at V and 2 bases at J, with 7 bases in the middle. This CDR3 reads CASSLAFYNTEAFF. The CDR3 DNA reads as TGTGCCAGCAGCTTAGCTTTTTATAACACTGAAGCTTTCTTT.

The chain couples TRBV7-2 to TRBJ1-2; D gene uncertain. Germline V gene sequence: CDR1 SGHTA, CDR2 FQGNSA. The germline V and J ends were trimmed by 5 bases and 5 bases, with 15 bases remaining between them. This CDR3 has 14 residues. The CDR3 DNA reads as TGTGCCAGCAGCCCCCGCTTCGGTGGGTATGGCTACACCTTC. Its protein product is CASSPRFGGYGYTF.

The rearrangement joins TRBV5-1 to TRBJ1-3, with D possibly TRBD1 on 5 matching bases. V was trimmed by 4 bases and J by 0 bases, leaving 11 bases between them. Germline-derived CDR1 and CDR2 are SGHRS and YFSETQ. This CDR3 contains 15 residues. CDR3 protein: CASSPGASSGNTIYF. CDR3 bases: TGCGCCAGCAGCCCCGGGGCATCCTCTGGAAACACCATATATTTT.